This T cell receptor beta chain came from a study of technical replicates of blood from several donors. Clones were read by immunoSEQ multiplex PCR, and TCRdb kept only the in-frame ones, dropping some. The table lists tens of thousands of clones, nearly 96% of them singletons. V lost 2 bases and J lost 3, with 5 bases in between. CDR3 size: 12 residues. Germline lookup yields CDR1 LNHNV and CDR2 YYDKDF (reference sequence). The sequence was obtained from a human donor in good health. The rearrangement joins TRBV15 to TRBJ2-7; unclear D gene. Source material: T cells isolated from PBMCs. The CDR3 is CATSRNFYEQYF. In DNA form, the CDR3 reads TGTGCCACCAGCAGAAACTTCTACGAGCAGTACTTC.